The TCR beta chain under discussion was sequenced for a study of T cell repertoires in cytomegalovirus infection. About the study: Both CMV infection and a matching HLA type were indicated by public TCR beta signatures. Findings and caveats of the study: The ex vivo response was dominated by HLA-C-restricted CMV-specific TCR beta clonotypes. Individuals carrying CMV plus the relevant HLA were identified by cumulative frequency of public TCR beta families.

In TCRdb, the reads were re-called with MiXCR into one record per CDR3 protein. This table holds some 100,000 distinct CDR3 sequences, about 30% found once. CDR3 length: 14 amino acids. Germline V gene data show CDR1 as SGHVS and CDR2 as FQNEAQ. Trimming removed 7 bases at V and 0 bases at J, with 12 bases between. This clonotype was found many times. What it recognizes is unknown. The receptor was derived from a human donor in good health (CMV status not recorded). Some clones in this sample may be carry-over from other donors' samples. Sequenced here: CD8+ T cells from cultured PBMCs, sampled from culture after CMV antigen stimulation. The genes are TRBV7-8 and TRBJ1-1, with a tentative D call TRBD1 (6 bases). The CDR3 reads CASTEDRMNTEAFF. The DNA of the CDR3 is TGTGCCAGCACCGAGGACAGAATGAACACTGAAGCTTTCTTT.